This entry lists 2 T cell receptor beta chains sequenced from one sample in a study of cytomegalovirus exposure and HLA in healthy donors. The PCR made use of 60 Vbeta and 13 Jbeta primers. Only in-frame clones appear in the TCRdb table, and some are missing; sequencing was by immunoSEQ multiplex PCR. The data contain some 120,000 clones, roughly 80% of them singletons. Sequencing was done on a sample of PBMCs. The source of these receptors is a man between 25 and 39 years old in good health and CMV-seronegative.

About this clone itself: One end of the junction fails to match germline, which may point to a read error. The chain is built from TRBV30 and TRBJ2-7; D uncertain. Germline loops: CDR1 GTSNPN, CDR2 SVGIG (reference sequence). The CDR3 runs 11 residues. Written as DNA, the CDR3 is TGTGCCTGGAGTACCCTCTACGAGCGGTACTTC. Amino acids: CAWSTLYERYF.

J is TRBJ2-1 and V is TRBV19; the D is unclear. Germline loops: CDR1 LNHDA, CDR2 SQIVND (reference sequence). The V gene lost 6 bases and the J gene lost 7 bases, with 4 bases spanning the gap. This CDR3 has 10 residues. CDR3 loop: CASSGNEQFF. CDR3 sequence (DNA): TGTGCCAGTAGCGGGAATGAGCAGTTCTTC.